The clone carrying this T cell receptor (beta chain) was observed many times. Its antigen remains unknown. This CDR3 region has 11 residues. CDR1 DFQATT and CDR2 SNEGSKA come from the germline V gene (reference sequence). V dropped 3 bases and J dropped 6 bases, with 9 bases sitting between them. The data originate from a study of read filtering for tumor transcriptome and immune sequencing. At the level of the study: Mean patient age was roughly 70 years, range about 40 to 85; 17 male, over twelve female. After DNase treatment, RNA was made into whole-transcriptome libraries. The study's findings and limits: Dropping single-read clonotypes raised IR-seq and RNA-seq shared-clonotype correlation. Compared with RNA-seq, IR-seq gave much higher clonotype depth and reliability.

From roughly 390 ng of RNA, a library with molecular barcoded alpha/delta and beta/gamma adaptors was made. Using its own MiXCR run on the reads, TCRdb lists one record per CDR3 protein. The top ten hold 45% of the sample, which has tens of thousands of distinct CDR3 sequences, approximately 15% seen once. Source material: a population of CD138-negative cells sorted from bone marrow. The origin of this receptor is a donor at least 40 years old with multiple myeloma. The rearrangement links TRBV20-1 to TRBJ2-7; D unclear. CDR3 amino acids: CSASGWGEQYF. DNA of the CDR3: TGCAGTGCTAGTGGGTGGGGCGAGCAGTACTTC.